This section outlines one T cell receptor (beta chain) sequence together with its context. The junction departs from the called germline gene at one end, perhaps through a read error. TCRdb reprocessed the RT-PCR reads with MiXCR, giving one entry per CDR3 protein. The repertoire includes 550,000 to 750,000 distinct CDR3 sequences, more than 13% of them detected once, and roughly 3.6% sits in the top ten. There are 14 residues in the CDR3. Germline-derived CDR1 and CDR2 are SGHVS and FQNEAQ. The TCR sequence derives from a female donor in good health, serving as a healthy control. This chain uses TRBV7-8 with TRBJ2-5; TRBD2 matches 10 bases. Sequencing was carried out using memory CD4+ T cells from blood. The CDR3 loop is CASSLERQAGGPSF. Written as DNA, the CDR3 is TGTGCCAGCAGCTTAGAACGACAAGCGGGAGGGCCTTCCTTC.